This T cell receptor beta chain was sequenced for a study of CD8+CD57+ T cells in acquired aplastic anemia. Study-wide background: DNA from sorted CD4+ and CD8+ cells averaged around 3.5 ug. Study results and limitations: A significant difference in CD8+ Simpson's diversity between patients and controls was not found. The study identified around 28 CD8+ CDR3 sequences shared by patients and controls.

Notes on this clonotype: Its antigen is not known.

This CDR3 has 15 residues. Trimming shortened V by 0 bases and J by 0 bases, and 7 bases separated the two germline ends. Germline V gene sequence: CDR1 SGHKS, CDR2 YYEKEE (reference sequence). Template material for TCR beta VDJ and CDR3 profiling consisted of genomic DNA. TCRdb recomputed calls from the reads with MiXCR, one row per CDR3 protein. Counted here are 150,000 or so distinct CDR3 sequences, 40% to 55% occurring once; the ten biggest clones make up about 2.6%. It was patients with CD8+CD57+ cell expansion by flow cytometry who were chosen for sequencing. The patients all had a severe acquired aplastic anemia diagnosis.

This sequence joins TRBV5-5 and TRBJ1-5; D is unclear. The TCR was taken from a human donor with aplastic anemia. Sequenced: sorted CD4+, CD8+, or CD8+CD57+ T cells (not recorded which) from PBMCs. The CDR3 region is CASSLAVHSNQPQHF. CDR3 bases: TGTGCCAGCAGCTTGGCAGTGCATAGCAATCAGCCCCAGCATTTT.